The 4 T cell receptor beta chains in this list originate from one sample, sequenced in a study of cytomegalovirus exposure and HLA in healthy donors. The PCR employed 60 Vbeta primers together with 13 Jbeta primers. Measured with immunoSEQ multiplex PCR; TCRdb has only the in-frame clones, and not every one. Of 120,000 or so clones listed, roughly a tenth were seen once; the top ten hold 3.5% to 5%. The sequenced material came from PBMCs. Receptor source: a woman aged 18-29 years in good health and CMV-seropositive.

This clone has just a few counts. The gene calls are TRBV9 and TRBJ2-3, with TRBD1 as a possible D gene (8 bases). This CDR3 is 22 amino acids long. V lost 3 bases, J lost 1 base, and 33 bases lay in between. Germline CDR1 SGDLS, CDR2 YYNGEE. The chain's CDR3 is CASSETFEPGTGGLGGTDTQYF. The DNA of the CDR3 is TGTGCCAGCAGCGAAACTTTCGAACCCGGGACAGGAGGACTAGGGGGCACAGATACGCAGTATTTT.

The chain has TRBV2 and TRBJ2-5, with 8 bases identical to TRBD1. J was trimmed by 5 bases and V by 6 bases; bases with no gene match: 11. Germline assignment: CDR1 SNHLY and CDR2 FYNNEI. The CDR3 length is 15 residues. CDR3 loop: CASSTSQGASETQYF. CDR3 nucleotides: TGTGCCAGCAGCACAAGTCAGGGGGCATCGGAGACCCAGTACTTC.

The chain has TRBV2 and TRBJ2-3; D not certain. CDR3 length: 11 residues. The V gene lost 5 bases and the J gene lost 3 bases, with 3 bases spanning the gap. Germline lookup yields CDR1 SNHLY and CDR2 FYNNEI. The CDR3 region is CASSRTDTQYF. In nucleotides, the CDR3 is TGTGCCAGCAGTCGGACAGATACGCAGTATTTT.

This clone has only a few counts. The chain joins TRBV6-1 to TRBJ2-7, with TRBD1 identical over 8 bases. CDR1 and CDR2 (germline): MNHNS, SASEGT. Unmatched junction bases numbered 10, after V lost 6 bases and J lost 3 bases. This CDR3 has 15 residues. The CDR3 loop is CASRPGQESLYEQYF. Written as DNA, the CDR3 is TGTGCCAGCAGACCGGGACAGGAATCCCTCTACGAGCAGTACTTC.